This T cell receptor beta chain was identified during a study of T-cell memory formation after mild COVID-19. In its sample, this clonotype was seen a few times. V lost 5 bases, J lost 7 bases, and 14 bases lay in between. The CDR3 spans 13 residues. The V gene's germline CDR1 is MNHNY and CDR2 SVGAGI (reference sequence). TCRdb reanalysed the 5' RACE reads using MiXCR and keeps one entry per CDR3 protein. The repertoire holds 400,000 to 500,000 distinct CDR3 sequences, with roughly 20% as singletons. The TCR was taken from an adult woman who had mild COVID-19 (a few samples of this study predate the infection). Cell type and time point are not known. The source material was PBMCs or a T cell subset sorted from them (not recorded which). This chain connects TRBV6-6 to TRBJ1-2; the D is unclear. CDR3 in DNA: TGTGCCAGCAGTCGAACTGAATTAAGTGGCTACACCTTC. As protein: CASSRTELSGYTF.